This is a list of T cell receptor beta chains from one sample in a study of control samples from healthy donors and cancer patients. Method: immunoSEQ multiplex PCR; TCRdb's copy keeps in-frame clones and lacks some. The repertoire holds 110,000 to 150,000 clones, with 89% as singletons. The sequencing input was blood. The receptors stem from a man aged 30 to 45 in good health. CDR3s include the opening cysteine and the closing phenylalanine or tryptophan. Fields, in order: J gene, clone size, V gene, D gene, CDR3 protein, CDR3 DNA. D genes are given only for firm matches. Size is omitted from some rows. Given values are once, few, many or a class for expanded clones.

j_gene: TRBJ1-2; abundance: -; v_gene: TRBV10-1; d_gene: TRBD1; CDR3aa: CASGRGLNYGYTF; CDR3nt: TGCGCCAGCGGCAGGGGGCTTAACTATGGCTACACCTTC
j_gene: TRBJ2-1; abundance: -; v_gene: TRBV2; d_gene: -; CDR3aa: CASKGFEGVDEQFF; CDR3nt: TGTGCCAGCAAGGGGTTCGAGGGGGTGGATGAGCAGTTCTTC
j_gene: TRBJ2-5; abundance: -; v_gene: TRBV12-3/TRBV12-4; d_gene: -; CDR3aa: CASSLGTETQYF; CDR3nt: TGTGCCAGCAGTTTGGGTACAGAGACCCAGTACTTC
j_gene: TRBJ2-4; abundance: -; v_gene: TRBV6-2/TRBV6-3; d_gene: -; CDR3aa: CASSFHYRGGNIQYF; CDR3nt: TGTGCCAGCAGTTTCCATTACAGGGGAGGTAACATTCAGTACTTC
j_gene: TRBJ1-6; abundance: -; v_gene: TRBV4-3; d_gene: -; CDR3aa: CASSQDTESSYNSPLHF; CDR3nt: TGCGCCAGCAGCCAAGATACTGAGAGCTCCTATAATTCACCCCTCCACTTT
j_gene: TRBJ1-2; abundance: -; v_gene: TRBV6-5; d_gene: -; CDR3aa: CASRVAGLYGYTF; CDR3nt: TGTGCCAGCAGGGTTGCGGGACTCTATGGCTACACCTTC
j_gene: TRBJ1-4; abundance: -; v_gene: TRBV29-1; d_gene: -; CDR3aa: CSVVTLATNEKLFF; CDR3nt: TGCAGCGTTGTGACACTCGCAACTAATGAAAAACTGTTTTTT
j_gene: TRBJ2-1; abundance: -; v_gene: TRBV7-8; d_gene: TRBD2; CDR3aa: CASSWGLAQWGEQFF; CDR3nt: TGTGCCAGCAGCTGGGGACTAGCTCAGTGGGGTGAGCAGTTCTTC
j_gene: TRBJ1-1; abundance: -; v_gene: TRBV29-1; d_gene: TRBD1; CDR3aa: CSVAPLQGTEAFF; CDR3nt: TGCAGCGTAGCCCCATTACAGGGGACTGAAGCTTTCTTT
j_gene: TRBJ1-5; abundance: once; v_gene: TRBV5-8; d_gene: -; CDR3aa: CASSPGISGQHF; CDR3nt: TGTGCCAGCAGCCCTGGGATCAGCGGACAGCATTTT
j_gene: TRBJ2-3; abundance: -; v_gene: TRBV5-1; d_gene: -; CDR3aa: CASSLAGQEEAYTQYF; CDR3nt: TGCGCCAGCAGCTTGGCCGGCCAGGAGGAAGCCTATACGCAGTATTTT
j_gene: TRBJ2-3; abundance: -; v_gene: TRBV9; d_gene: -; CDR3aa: CASSRGPVADTQYF; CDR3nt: TGTGCCAGCAGCCGGGGACCAGTGGCAGATACGCAGTATTTT
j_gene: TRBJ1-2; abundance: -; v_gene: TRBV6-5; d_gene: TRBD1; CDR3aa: CASRGTQGIMTGYTF; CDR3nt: TGTGCCAGCAGGGGAACACAGGGGATAATGACTGGCTACACCTTC
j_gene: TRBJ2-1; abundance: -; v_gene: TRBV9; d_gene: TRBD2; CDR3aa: CASSARGTSSDEQFF; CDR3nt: TGTGCCAGCAGCGCGCGGGGGACTAGCTCCGATGAGCAGTTCTTC
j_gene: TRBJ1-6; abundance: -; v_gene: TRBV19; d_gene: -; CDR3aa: CASSNRSPNSPLHF; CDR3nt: TGTGCCAGTAGTAATCGGTCCCCTAATTCACCCCTCCACTTT
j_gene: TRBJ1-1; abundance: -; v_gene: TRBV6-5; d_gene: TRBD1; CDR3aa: CASSKPGGALEAFF; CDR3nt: TGTGCCAGCAGTAAGCCAGGGGGGGCACTTGAAGCTTTCTTT
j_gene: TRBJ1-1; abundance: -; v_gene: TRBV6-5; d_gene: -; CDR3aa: CASSTGVAAFF; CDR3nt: TGTGCCAGCAGTACGGGGGTAGCAGCTTTCTTT
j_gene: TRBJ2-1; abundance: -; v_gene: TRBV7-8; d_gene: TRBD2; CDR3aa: CASSLVASGTYNEQFF; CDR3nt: TGTGCCAGCAGCTTAGTAGCTAGCGGGACCTACAATGAGCAGTTCTTC